This TCR beta chain comes out of a study of blood T cells in healthy people across ages. Worth noting for this clonotype: Its antigen is still unknown.

A second PCR, run for roughly 6 to 11 cycles, used a sample-barcoded 5' primer plus a J-beta primer mix. TCRdb fed the 5' RACE reads into MiXCR, producing one record per CDR3 protein. The sample gives 550,000 to 750,000 distinct CDR3 sequences, around 20% of which show up once; 3.5% to 4% is in the top ten. Drawing of peripheral blood yielded 8.5 to 10 milliliters from each donor. Isolation recovered at least 6 million PBMCs from every sample. Broader study findings: Estimated diversity, derived from one million T cells, was regarded as an underestimate. Naive T cell percentage strongly correlated with TCR beta diversity.

CDR3 length: 12 residues. The germline CDR1 and CDR2 sequences are SGHRS and YFSETQ. This receptor was identified in a man aged 65 to 79 in good health. The chain uses TRBV5-1 and TRBJ2-5, with D tentatively TRBD2 (5 bases). The DNA end is more similar to TRBJ2-1, so the J call may be wrong. Sequenced input: blood. CDR3 coding DNA: TGCGCCAGCAGTTATATCGGGGATGAGCAGTTCTTC. It specifies CASSYIGDEQFF.